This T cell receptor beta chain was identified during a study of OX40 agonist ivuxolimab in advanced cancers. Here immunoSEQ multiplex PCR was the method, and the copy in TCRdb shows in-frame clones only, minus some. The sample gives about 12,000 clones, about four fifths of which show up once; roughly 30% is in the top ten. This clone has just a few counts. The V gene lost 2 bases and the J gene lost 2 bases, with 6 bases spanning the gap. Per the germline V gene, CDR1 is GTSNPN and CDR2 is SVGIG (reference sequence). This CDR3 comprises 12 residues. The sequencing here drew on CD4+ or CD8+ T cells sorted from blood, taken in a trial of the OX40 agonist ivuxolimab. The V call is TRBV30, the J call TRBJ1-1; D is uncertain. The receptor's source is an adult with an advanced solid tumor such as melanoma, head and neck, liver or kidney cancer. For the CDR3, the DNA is TGTGCCTGGAGTTACGGAAACACTGAAGCTTTCTTT. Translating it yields CAWSYGNTEAFF.